The rows below give T cell receptor beta chains drawn from one sample of a study of T cell repertoires in ileal Crohn's disease. TCRdb keeps only in-frame clones here, not all; method: immunoSEQ multiplex PCR. This sample has around 6,700 clones, with roughly 77% found just once. What was sequenced was ileal tissue. The receptors come from an adult with Crohn's disease. Both conserved end residues are part of each CDR3. Each record gives: clone size, V gene, J gene, D gene, CDR3 DNA, CDR3 protein. A D gene is named only where the DNA matches it firmly. Expanded clones are given a class, and other clones once, few, many or no size at all.

.	TRBV10-2	TRBJ1-5	TRBD1	TGCGCCAGCAGTGAGTCGACGGACAGGATCAATCAGCCCCAGCATTTT	CASSESTDRINQPQHF
.	TRBV4-3	TRBJ2-7	TRBD2	TGCGCCAGCAGCCAAGATTATGGTAGCGGGGCCACCTACGAGCAGTACTTC	CASSQDYGSGATYEQYF
.	TRBV6-5	TRBJ2-2	TRBD1	TGTGCCAGCAGAACGGACAGGGGCACCGGGGAGCTGTTTTTT	CASRTDRGTGELFF
.	TRBV6-5	TRBJ2-1	TRBD2	TGTGCCAGCAGTTTAGGACTAGCGGTCTACAATGAGCAGTTCTTC	CASSLGLAVYNEQFF
.	TRBV6-1	TRBJ2-3	TRBD2	TGTGCCAGCAGTGCTCTAGCGGGAGGGGCAGATACGCAGTATTTT	CASSALAGGADTQYF
.	TRBV28	TRBJ2-1	.	TGTGCCAGCAGACGACAAGGCGGGTTCTACAATGAGCAGTTCTTC	CASRRQGGFYNEQFF
.	TRBV15	TRBJ2-1	TRBD2	TGTGCCACCAGACACTTGGGACTAGCGGCCAATGAGCAGTTCTTC	CATRHLGLAANEQFF
.	TRBV5-1	TRBJ2-5	.	TGCGCCAGCAGCCCCCCGGGTTCTGCGGGGACCCAGTACTTC	CASSPPGSAGTQYF
.	TRBV2	TRBJ1-5	.	TGTGCCAGCACGCAGCAGGCCCTTAGCAATCAGCCCCAGCATTTT	CASTQQALSNQPQHF
.	TRBV15	TRBJ2-4	.	TGTGCCACCAGCTTGTCCCGGGACAACGTTCAGTACTTC	CATSLSRDNVQYF
.	TRBV2	TRBJ1-2	TRBD1	TGTGCCAGCAGTGAAGAAGGACAGGGGGCGGTTGGCTACACCTTC	CASSEEGQGAVGYTF
.	TRBV7-2	TRBJ2-2	TRBD2	TGTGCCAGCAGCTTATTAGCGGGAGGGCCGTACACCGGGGAGCTGTTTTTT	CASSLLAGGPYTGELFF
few	TRBV19	TRBJ1-5	.	TGTGCCAGTAGAGAGTATAGCAATCAGCCCCAGCATTTT	CASREYSNQPQHF
.	TRBV7-2	TRBJ2-7	.	TGTGCCAGCAGCTTAGACAGATACTCCTACGAGCAGTACTTC	CASSLDRYSYEQYF
.	TRBV6-1	TRBJ1-5	TRBD1	TGTGCCAGCAGGAGACAGGGGGATCAGCCCCAGCATTTT	CASRRQGDQPQHF
few	TRBV6-1	TRBJ2-3	.	TGTGCCAGCAGTGAACTCGGGGGGCAGGGCACAGATACGCAGTATTTT	CASSELGGQGTDTQYF
medium-sized	TRBV19	TRBJ2-7	TRBD2	TGTGCCAGTAGTATCCTGGCGGGAGTACCCCACGAGCAGTACTTC	CASSILAGVPHEQYF
.	TRBV4-3	TRBJ1-1	.	TGCGCCAGCAGCCGTCCGATAGGGGACACTGAAGCTTTCTTT	CASSRPIGDTEAFF
.	TRBV7-2	TRBJ2-1	TRBD2	TGTGCCAGCAGCTTACTAGCGGGGAGCTCCTACAATGAGCAGTTCTTC	CASSLLAGSSYNEQFF
.	TRBV27	TRBJ2-1	.	TGTGCCAGCAAGTCTAATTACAATGAGCAGTTCTTC	CASKSNYNEQFF
.	TRBV19	TRBJ2-1	TRBD2	TGTGCCAGTAGTATTGTTTTAGCCGGGACTAGCTTTAGTGAGCAGTTCTTC	CASSIVLAGTSFSEQFF
few	TRBV29-1	TRBJ2-3	TRBD2	TGCAGCGTTGAACCGAACCTAGCGGGTTTCACAGATACGCAGTATTTT	CSVEPNLAGFTDTQYF
.	TRBV7-2	TRBJ1-2	TRBD1	TGTGCCAGCAGCCTCAAAGTTTGGGGGACAGGGAGGGCTGGCTACACCTTC	CASSLKVWGTGRAGYTF
.	TRBV2	TRBJ2-2	.	TGTGCCAGCAGTGAAGAGCAGGGCACCGGGGAGCTGTTTTTT	CASSEEQGTGELFF
.	TRBV7-3	TRBJ2-2	.	TGTGCCAGCAGAGTTAGCATTCACACCGGGGAGCTGTTTTTT	CASRVSIHTGELFF
.	TRBV9	TRBJ2-7	.	TGTGCCAGCAGCGCTGAAAGGGGAACCCACGAGCAGTACTTC	CASSAERGTHEQYF
.	TRBV18	TRBJ2-7	.	TGTGCCAGCTCACCGGGGGCGGGAGCCTACGAGCAGTACTTC	CASSPGAGAYEQYF
once	TRBV7-9	TRBJ1-2	.	TGTGCCAGCAGCTTAGCGGGGCAGGGTAAAGGTGGCTACACCTTC	CASSLAGQGKGGYTF
.	TRBV30	TRBJ2-7	.	TGTGCCTGGAGTAGCGGATCACCCTACGAGCAGTACTTC	CAWSSGSPYEQYF
.	TRBV5-8	TRBJ2-7	TRBD2	TGTGCCAGCAGCTTTCTGCTTGAGACTAGCGGGAGGGTGGGGGAGCAGTACTTC	CASSFLLETSGRVGEQYF
.	TRBV7-2	TRBJ2-7	.	TGTGCCAGCAGCTTAGGCCCCACCGGAGGGTCAATTCCCTACGAGCAGTACTTC	CASSLGPTGGSIPYEQYF
few	TRBV2	TRBJ2-1	.	TGTGCCAGCAACGGACGGGAGAACAGTAATGAGCAGTTCTTC	CASNGRENSNEQFF
.	TRBV7-9	TRBJ2-5	TRBD1	TGTGCCACTACACTAGGGGACAGCAGGGGAGAGACCCAGTACTTC	CATTLGDSRGETQYF
.	TRBV5-1	TRBJ2-3	TRBD2	TGCGCCAGCAGTAGAGCGGGGGGGGACAACACAGATACGCAGTATTTT	CASSRAGGDNTDTQYF
.	TRBV6-6	TRBJ2-3	TRBD2	TGTGCCAGCAGTCGGGGACTAGCGGGAGGGCCAGATACGCAGTATTTT	CASSRGLAGGPDTQYF